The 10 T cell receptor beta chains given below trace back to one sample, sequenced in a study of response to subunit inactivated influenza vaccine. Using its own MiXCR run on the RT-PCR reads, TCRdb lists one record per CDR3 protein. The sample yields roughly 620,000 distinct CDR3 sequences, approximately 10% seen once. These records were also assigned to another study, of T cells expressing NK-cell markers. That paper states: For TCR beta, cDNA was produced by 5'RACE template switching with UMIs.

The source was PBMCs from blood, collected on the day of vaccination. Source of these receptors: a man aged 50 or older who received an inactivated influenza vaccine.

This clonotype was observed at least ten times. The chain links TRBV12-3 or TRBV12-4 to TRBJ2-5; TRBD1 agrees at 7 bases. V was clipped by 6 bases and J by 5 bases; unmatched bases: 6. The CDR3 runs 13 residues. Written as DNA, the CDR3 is TGTGCCAGCAGCCGAGGGACAGTCGAGACCCAGTACTTC. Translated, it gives CASSRGTVETQYF.

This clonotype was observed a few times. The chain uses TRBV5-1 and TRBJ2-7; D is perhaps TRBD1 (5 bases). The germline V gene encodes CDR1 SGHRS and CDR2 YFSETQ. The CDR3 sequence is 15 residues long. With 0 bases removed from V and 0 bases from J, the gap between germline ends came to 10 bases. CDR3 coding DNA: TGCGCCAGCAGCTTGGGCATACAGGTCTCCTACGAGCAGTACTTC. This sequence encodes CASSLGIQVSYEQYF.

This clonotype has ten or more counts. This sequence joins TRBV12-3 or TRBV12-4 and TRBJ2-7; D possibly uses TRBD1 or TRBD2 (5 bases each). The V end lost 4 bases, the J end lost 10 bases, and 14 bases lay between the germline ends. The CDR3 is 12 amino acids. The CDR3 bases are TGTGCCAGCAGTTCATCTAGGGACCTCCAGTACTTC. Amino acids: CASSSSRDLQYF.

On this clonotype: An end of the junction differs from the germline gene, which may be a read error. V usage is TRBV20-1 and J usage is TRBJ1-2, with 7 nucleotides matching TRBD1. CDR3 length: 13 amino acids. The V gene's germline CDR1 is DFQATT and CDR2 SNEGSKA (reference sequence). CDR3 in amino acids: CSARGGRTGGYTF. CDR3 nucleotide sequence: TGCAGTGCCAGAGGGGGCAGGACCGGTGGCTACACCTTC.

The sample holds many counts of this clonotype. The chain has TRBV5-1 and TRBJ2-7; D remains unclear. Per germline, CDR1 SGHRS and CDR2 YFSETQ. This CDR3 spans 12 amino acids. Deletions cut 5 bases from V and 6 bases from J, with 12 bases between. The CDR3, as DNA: TGCGCCAGCAGAGGTGGGCCACTCGAGCAGTACTTC. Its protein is CASRGGPLEQYF.

The CDR3 bases are TGTGCCTGGAGTTTTATGGACAATGAGCAGTTCTTC. It yields the protein CAWSFMDNEQFF. The chain couples TRBV30 to TRBJ2-1; D ambiguous. The CDR3 loop spans 12 amino acids. Germline loops: CDR1 GTSNPN, CDR2 SVGIG (reference sequence). The ends were cut back, 2 bases at V and 5 bases at J, with 7 bases in the middle.

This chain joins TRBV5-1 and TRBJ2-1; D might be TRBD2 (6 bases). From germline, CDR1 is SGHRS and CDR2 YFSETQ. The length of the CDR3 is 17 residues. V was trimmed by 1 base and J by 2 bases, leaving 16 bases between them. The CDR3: CASSLRGVAAPYNEQFF. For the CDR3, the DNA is TGCGCCAGCAGCTTGAGGGGAGTAGCGGCCCCCTACAATGAGCAGTTCTTC. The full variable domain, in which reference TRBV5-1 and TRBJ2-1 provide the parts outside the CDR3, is KAGVTQTPRYLIKTRGQQVTLSCSPISGHRSVSWYQQTPGQGLQFLFEYFSETQRNKGNFPGRFSGRQFSNSRSEMNVSTLELGDSALYLCASSLRGVAAPYNEQFFGPGTRLTVL.

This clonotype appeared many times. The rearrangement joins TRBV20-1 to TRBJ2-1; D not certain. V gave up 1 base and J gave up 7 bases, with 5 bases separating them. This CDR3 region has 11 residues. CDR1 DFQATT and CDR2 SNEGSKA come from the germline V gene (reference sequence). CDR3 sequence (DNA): TGCAGTGCTAGAGCCAATAATGAGCAGTTCTTC. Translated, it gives CSARANNEQFF.

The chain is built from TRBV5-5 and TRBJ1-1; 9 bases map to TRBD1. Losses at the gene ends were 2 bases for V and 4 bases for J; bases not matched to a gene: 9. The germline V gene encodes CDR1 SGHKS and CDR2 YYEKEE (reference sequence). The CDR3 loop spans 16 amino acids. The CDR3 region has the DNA TGTGCCAGCAGCTTTGATACGGGGACAGGGCGCACTGAAGCTTTCTTT. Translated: CASSFDTGTGRTEAFF.

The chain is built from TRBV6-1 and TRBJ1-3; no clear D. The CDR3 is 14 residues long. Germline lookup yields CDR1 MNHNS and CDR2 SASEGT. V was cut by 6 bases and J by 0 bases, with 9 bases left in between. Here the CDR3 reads CASRGTYSGNTIYF. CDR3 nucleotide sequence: TGTGCCAGCAGAGGAACCTACTCTGGAAACACCATATATTTT.